What follows describes a single T cell receptor (beta chain). The antigen remains unidentified. Unique molecular identifiers were built into the TCRbeta library. TCRdb processed the PCR reads anew with MiXCR; each CDR3 protein has one entry. The table records about 210,000 distinct CDR3 sequences, about 15% of them present only once. The data were obtained in a study of T-cell reconstitution after alpha-beta-depleted transplantation in children. General study findings and limits: Fresh T-cell production supplied most of the T-cell counts and diversity seen one year after transplant. As was reported, about two months after transplant, alpha-beta T cells came from several hundred expanded graft clones.

CDR1 is MGHRA, CDR2 YSYEKL, per germline. V lost 0 bases to trimming and J lost 1 base, with 16 bases between them. CDR3 length equals 17 residues. The gene calls are TRBV4-1 and TRBJ2-7; the D is unclear. The receptor was isolated from a male patient aged 2-15 years who had a stem cell transplant for acute lymphoblastic leukemia, so the T cells may come from the graft donor. Here the sequenced sample was PBMCs, mostly from graft donor cells, taken 360 days after TCRalphabeta/CD19-depleted stem cell transplant. The CDR3 bases are TGCGCCAGCAGCCAAGATCTATCGAGGTTACTTTCCTACGAGCAGTACTTC. Translation: CASSQDLSRLLSYEQYF.